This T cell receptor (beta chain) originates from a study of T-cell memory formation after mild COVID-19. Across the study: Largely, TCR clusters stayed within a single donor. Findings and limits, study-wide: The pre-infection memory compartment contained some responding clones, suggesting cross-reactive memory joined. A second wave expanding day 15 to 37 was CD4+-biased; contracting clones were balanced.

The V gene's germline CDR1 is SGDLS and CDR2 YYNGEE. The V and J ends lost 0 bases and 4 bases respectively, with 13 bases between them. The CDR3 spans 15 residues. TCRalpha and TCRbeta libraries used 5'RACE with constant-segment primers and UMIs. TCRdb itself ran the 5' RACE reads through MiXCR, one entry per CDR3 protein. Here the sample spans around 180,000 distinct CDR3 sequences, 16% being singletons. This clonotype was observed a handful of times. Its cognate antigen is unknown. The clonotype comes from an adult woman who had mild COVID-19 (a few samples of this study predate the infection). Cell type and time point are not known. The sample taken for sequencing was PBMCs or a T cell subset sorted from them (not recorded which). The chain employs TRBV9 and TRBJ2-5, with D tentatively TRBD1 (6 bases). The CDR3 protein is CASSVESGVRETQYF. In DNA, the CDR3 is TGTGCCAGCAGCGTAGAATCAGGGGTTCGAGAGACCCAGTACTTC.